This paragraph covers one T cell receptor (beta chain) sequence. Its antigen remains unidentified. The data originate from a study of OX40 agonist ivuxolimab in advanced cancers. Looking at the study overall: Patients assigned to dose escalation were diagnosed with hepatocellular carcinoma, melanoma, renal cell or head and neck cancer. Overall study results and limits: Among the lowest peripheral clonal expansion occurred in 0.1-3.0 mg/kg partial responders. Antigen specificity was not determined for the expanded peripheral T cells.

V lost 2 bases to trimming and J lost 3 bases, with 14 bases between them. The CDR3 runs to 15 residues. Germline V lookup: CDR1 MNHEY, CDR2 SMNVEV (reference sequence). Some clones are missing from TCRdb's copy, which holds only in-frame ones; the method was immunoSEQ multiplex PCR. The data hold 55,000 to 80,000 clones, with more than 70% observed a single time. Sequencing used CD4+ or CD8+ T cells sorted from blood, obtained in a trial of the OX40 agonist ivuxolimab. The clonotype comes from an adult with an advanced solid tumor such as melanoma, head and neck, liver or kidney cancer. The chain combines TRBV27 with TRBJ2-7; maybe TRBD2 (5 bases). For the CDR3, the DNA is TGTGCCAGCAGTTTACGAGCCCCGGGGTTCTACGAGCAGTACTTC. This sequence encodes CASSLRAPGFYEQYF.